This T cell receptor (beta chain) appears in the sequencing data of a study of blood T cell repertoires in COVID-19. Across the whole study: Acute-phase and convalescent COVID-19 samples originated in the United States, Italy and Spain. T cells, B-cell-depleted T cells, or PBMCs provided the cDNA or gDNA that served as material.

This CDR3 is 16 amino acids long. Trimming shortened V by 2 bases and J by 2 bases, and 13 bases separated the two germline ends. Germline V gene data show CDR1 as KGHDR and CDR2 as SFDVKD. Authors' methods: Amplification of reference gene primers was used by the study to estimate nucleated cell counts. Clones were sequenced by immunoSEQ multiplex PCR, and TCRdb holds only the in-frame ones, with some missing. Clonal size and the V and J genes are those of that table, whereas D and trimming came from the DNA. The repertoire has approximately 190,000 clones, roughly 80% of them found once; the top ten carry approximately 14%.

The gene calls are TRBV24-1 and TRBJ2-3; D not resolved. The source is a man aged 30 to 45 with active or convalescent COVID-19. Sequenced input: peripheral blood. The CDR3 loop is CATSDSFETYTDTQYF. The DNA for the CDR3 is TGTGCCACCAGTGATTCCTTTGAAACATACACAGATACGCAGTATTTT.